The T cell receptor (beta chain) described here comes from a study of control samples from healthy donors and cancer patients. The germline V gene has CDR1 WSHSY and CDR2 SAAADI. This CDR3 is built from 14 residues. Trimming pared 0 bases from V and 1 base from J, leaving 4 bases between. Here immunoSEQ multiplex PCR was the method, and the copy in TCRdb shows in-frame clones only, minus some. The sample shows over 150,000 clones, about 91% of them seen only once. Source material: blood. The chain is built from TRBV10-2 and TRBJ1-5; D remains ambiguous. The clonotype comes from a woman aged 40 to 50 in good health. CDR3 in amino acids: CASSESTSNQPQHF. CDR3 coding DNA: TGCGCCAGCAGTGAGTCCACGAGCAATCAGCCCCAGCATTTT.